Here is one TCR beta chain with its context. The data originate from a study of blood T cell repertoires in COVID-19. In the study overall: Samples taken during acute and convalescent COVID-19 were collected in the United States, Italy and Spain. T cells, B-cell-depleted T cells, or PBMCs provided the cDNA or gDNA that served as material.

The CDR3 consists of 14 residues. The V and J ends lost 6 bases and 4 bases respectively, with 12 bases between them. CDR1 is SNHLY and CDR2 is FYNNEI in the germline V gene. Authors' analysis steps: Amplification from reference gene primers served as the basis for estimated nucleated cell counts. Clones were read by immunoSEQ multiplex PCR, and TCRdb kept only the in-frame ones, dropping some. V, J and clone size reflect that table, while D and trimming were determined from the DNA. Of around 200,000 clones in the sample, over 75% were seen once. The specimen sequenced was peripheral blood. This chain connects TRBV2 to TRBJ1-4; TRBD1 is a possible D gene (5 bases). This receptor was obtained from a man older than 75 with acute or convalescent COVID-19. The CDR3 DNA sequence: TGTGCCAGCAGAGTGACAGACCTTAATGAAAAACTGTTTTTT. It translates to CASRVTDLNEKLFF.